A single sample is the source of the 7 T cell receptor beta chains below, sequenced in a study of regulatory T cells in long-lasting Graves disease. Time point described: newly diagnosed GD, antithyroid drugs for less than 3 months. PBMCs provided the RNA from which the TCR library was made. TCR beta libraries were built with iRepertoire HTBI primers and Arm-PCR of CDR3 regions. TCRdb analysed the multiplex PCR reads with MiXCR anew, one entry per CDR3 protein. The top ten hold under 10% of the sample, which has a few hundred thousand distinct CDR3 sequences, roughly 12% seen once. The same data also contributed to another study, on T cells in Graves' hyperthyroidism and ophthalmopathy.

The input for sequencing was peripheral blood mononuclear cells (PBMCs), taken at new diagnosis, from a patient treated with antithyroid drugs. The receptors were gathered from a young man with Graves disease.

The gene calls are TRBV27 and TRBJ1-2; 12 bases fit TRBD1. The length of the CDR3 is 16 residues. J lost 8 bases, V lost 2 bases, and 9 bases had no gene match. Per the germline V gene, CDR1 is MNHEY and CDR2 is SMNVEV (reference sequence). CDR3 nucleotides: TGTGCCAGCAGTTTAACCACGGGACAGGGGGCAAGAGGCTACACCTTC. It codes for CASSLTTGQGARGYTF.

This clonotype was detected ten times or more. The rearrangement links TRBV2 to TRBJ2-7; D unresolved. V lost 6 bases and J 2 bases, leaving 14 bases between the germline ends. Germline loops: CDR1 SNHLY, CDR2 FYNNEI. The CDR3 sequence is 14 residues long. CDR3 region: CASRTGPGTYEQYF. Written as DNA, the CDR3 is TGTGCCAGCAGAACCGGGCCAGGAACCTACGAGCAGTACTTC.

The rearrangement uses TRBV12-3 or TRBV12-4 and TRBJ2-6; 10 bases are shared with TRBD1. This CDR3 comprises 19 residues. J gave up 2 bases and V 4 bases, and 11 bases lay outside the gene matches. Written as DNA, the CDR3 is TGTGCCAGCAGTTACGAAGTCGGGACAGGGGCGCCTGGGGCCAACGTCCTGACTTTC. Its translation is CASSYEVGTGAPGANVLTF.

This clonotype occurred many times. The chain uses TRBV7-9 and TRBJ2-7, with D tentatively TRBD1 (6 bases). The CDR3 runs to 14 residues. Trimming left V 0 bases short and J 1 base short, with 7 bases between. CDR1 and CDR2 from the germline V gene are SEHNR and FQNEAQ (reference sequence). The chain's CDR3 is CASSLADRSYEQYF. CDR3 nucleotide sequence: TGTGCCAGCAGCTTAGCGGACAGATCCTACGAGCAGTACTTC.

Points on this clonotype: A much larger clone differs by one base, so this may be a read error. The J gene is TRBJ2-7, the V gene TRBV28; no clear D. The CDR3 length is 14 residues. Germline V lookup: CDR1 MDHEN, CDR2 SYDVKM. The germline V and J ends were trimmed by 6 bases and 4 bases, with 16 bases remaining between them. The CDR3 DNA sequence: TGTGCCAGCAGCTTCGGACCTAGACTTTACGAGCAGTACTTC. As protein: CASSFGPRLYEQYF.

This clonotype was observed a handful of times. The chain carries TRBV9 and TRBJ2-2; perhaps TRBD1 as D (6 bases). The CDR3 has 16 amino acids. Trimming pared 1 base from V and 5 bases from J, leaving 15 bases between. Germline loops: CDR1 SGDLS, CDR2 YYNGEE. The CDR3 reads CASSVSGSQGTGELFF. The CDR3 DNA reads TGTGCCAGCAGCGTAAGTGGCAGTCAGGGGACCGGGGAGCTGTTTTTT.

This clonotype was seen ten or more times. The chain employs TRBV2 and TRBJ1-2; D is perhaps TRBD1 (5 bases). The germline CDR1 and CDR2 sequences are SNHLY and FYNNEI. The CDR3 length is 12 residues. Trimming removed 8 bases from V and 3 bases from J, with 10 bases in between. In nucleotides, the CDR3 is TGTGCCAGCGGGGGACGGCACTATGGCTACACCTTC. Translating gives CASGGRHYGYTF. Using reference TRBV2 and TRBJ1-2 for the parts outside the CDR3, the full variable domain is EPEVTQTPSHQVTQMGQEVILRCVPISNHLYFYWYRQILGQKVEFLVSFYNNEISEKSEIFDDQFSVERPDGSNFTLKIRSTKLEDSAMYFCASGGRHYGYTFGSGTRLTVV.